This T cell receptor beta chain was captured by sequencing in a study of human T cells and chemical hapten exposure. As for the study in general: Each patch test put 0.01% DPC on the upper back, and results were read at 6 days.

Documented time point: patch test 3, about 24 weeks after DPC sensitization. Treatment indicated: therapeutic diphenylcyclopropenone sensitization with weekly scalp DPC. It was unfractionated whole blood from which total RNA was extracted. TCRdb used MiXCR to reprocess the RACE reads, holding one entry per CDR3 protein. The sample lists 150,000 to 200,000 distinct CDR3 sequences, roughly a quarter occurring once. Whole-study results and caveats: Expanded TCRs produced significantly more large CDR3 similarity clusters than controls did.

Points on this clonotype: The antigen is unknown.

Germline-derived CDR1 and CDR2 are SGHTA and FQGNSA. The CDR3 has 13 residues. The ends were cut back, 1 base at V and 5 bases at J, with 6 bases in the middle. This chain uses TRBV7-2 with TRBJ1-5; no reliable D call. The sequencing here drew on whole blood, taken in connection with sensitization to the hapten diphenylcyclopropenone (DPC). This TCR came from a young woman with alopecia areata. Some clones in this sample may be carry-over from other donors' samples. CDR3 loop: CASSLVVDQPQHF. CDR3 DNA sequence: TGTGCCAGCAGCTTAGTGGTAGATCAGCCCCAGCATTTT. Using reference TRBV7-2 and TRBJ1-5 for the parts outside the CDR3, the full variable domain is GAGVSQSPSNKVTEKGKDVELRCDPISGHTALYWYRQSLGQGLEFLIYFQGNSAPDKSGLPSDRFSAERTGGSVSTLTIQRTQQEDSAVYLCASSLVVDQPQHFGDGTRLSIL.